These 27 T cell receptor delta chains share one sample of origin, sequenced in a study of gamma-delta T cells after stem cell transplantation. TCRdb called clones from the RT-PCR reads again using CATT. Among about 620 delta-chain clones listed, nearly 5.5% were seen once. The sequencing sample was made of gamma-delta T cells. These receptors originate from a human donor. It is not recorded whose cells these are; they may come from a transplant donor.

The V and J genes are TRDV2 and TRDJ1, with TRDD3 matching over 7 bases. This CDR3 has 15 amino acids. J gave up 1 base and V 0 bases, and 4 bases lay outside the gene matches. CDR1 is GEAIGNYY and CDR2 is EKD in the germline V gene. CDR3 in DNA: TGTGCCTGTGACACCGCTGGGGGCCGCACCGATAAACTCATCTTT. Translation: CACDTAGGRTDKLIF.

In the case of this clone: The translation of this DNA and the TCRdb protein of a much larger clone differ at residue 8, probably owing to a read error; the protein shown here is translated from the DNA. The chain has TRDV2 and TRDJ1, with D possibly matching TRDD3 (5 bases). The CDR3 consists of 17 residues. Germline V gene lookup returns CDR1 GEAIGNYY and CDR2 EKD. V gave up 3 bases and J gave up 4 bases, with 23 bases separating them. The DNA of the CDR3 is TGTGCCTGTGACGCGATTACTAGGGGACAACCGAGCGATAAACTCATCTTT. Residues: CACDAITRGQPSDKLIF.

This clone was counted a few times. The amino acid sequence in TCRdb belongs to a much larger clone and departs from this DNA's translation at residue 14, likely a sequencing read error; the sequence shown is translated from the DNA. The chain links TRDV2 to TRDJ1; 8 bases are a match to TRDD3. Germline-derived CDR1 and CDR2 are GEAIGNYY and EKD. The CDR3 length is 18 residues. CDR3 DNA sequence: TGTGCCTGTGACACTCTTCATCCCGTGGGGGATCTCACCAATAAACTCATCTTT. It yields the protein CACDTLHPVGDLTNKLIF.

Details on this clone: Since a far larger clone is one base different, this is likely a read error. The V and J genes are TRDV2 and TRDJ1; 9 nucleotides line up with TRDD3. The CDR3 extends over 20 amino acids. The V gene end was trimmed by 1 base and the J gene end by 7 bases; junction bases not matched to a gene: 24. Germline CDR1 reads GEAIGNYY; CDR2 reads EKD. CDR3 protein: CACDTGELVLGDPPSAKLIF. In DNA form, the CDR3 reads TGTGCCTGTGACACGGGTGAATTGGTACTGGGGGACCCCCCTTCAGCTAAACTCATCTTT.

Concerning this clone itself: A far larger clone is one nucleotide away, so this likely arose from a read error. Within the sample, other DNA sequences also encode this same CDR3. V usage is TRDV1 and J usage is TRDJ1; 13 bases fit TRDD3. The V gene's germline CDR1 is TSWWSYY and CDR2 QGS. The CDR3 spans 20 residues. The CDR3 here is CALGYPGLTGGYVRADKLIF. Here the CDR3 DNA reads TGTGCTCTTGGGTACCCGGGACTTACTGGGGGATACGTGAGGGCCGATAAACTTATCTTT.

This clone occurred a few times. With only one base between it and a far larger clone, this is likely a read error. Other nucleotide sequences from this sample produce the same CDR3. The V and J genes are TRDV1 and TRDJ1; 10 bases fit TRDD3. The J segment lost 8 bases and the V segment lost 1 base, leaving 28 bases of the junction unmatched. This CDR3 is 22 amino acids long. Per the germline V gene, CDR1 is TSWWSYY and CDR2 is QGS. In DNA, the CDR3 is TGTGCTCTTGGGGAACCAACTCCTACGCAACATCGTACGTCTGGGGGATATGACAAACTCATCTTT. It codes for CALGEPTPTQHRTSGGYDKLIF.

Note on this clone: TCRdb has a much larger clone's protein, which differs at residues 12 and 13 from the translation of this DNA, likely because of a read error; what is shown is the protein translated from the DNA. This chain joins TRDV2 and TRDJ1; D is unclear. This CDR3 spans 15 amino acids. Between the trimmed V and J ends, which lost 0 bases and 13 bases, there was a span of 23 bases. Germline CDR1 is GEAIGNYY and CDR2 is EKD. Here the CDR3 reads CACDTVGAVADRPIF. CDR3 DNA sequence: TGTGCCTGTGACACCGTCGGAGCCGTGGCCGATAGACCCATCTTT.

With respect to this clone: This is likely an artifact of a read error, given a far larger clone one base away. DNA for the CDR3: TGTGCTCTTGGGGAACCAACTCCTACGCAACATCGTGCGTCTGGGGGATATGATAAACTCATCTTT. Protein sequence: CALGEPTPTQHRASGGYDKLIF. This sequence joins TRDV1 and TRDJ1; 10 bases align to TRDD3. Germline V gene data show CDR1 as TSWWSYY and CDR2 as QGS. The length of the CDR3 is 22 residues. With 1 base clipped from V and 5 bases from J, the junction kept 25 bases outside the gene matches.

Worth noting for this clone: TCRdb's protein, taken from a much larger clone, differs from this DNA's translation at residue 2, likely owing to a read error; the protein displayed comes from the DNA. J is TRDJ1 and V is TRDV2; 9 bases agree with TRDD3. The CDR3 consists of 17 residues. CDR1 and CDR2 from the germline V gene are GEAIGNYY and EKD. The chain's CDR3 is CSCDAITGGQPSDKLIF. In DNA, the CDR3 is TGTTCCTGTGACGCGATTACTGGGGGACAACCGAGCGATAAACTCATCTTT.

This clone is hyperexpanded (1% or more) in the sample. Other DNA sequences within the sample encode an identical CDR3. The chain has TRDV2 and TRDJ2; TRDD3 matches 7 bases. The CDR3 is 15 residues long. J gave up 4 bases and V 1 base, and 5 bases lay outside the gene matches. From germline, CDR1 is GEAIGNYY and CDR2 EKD. The CDR3 sequence is CACDTLLGTTAQLFF. The DNA for the CDR3 is TGTGCCTGTGACACACTACTGGGGACGACAGCACAACTCTTCTTT.

In this sample, this clone turned up a few times. Translating this DNA gives a protein that differs at residue 3 from the TCRdb one, which belongs to a much larger clone; a read error is likely, and the protein shown is this translation. The chain joins TRAV29/DV5 to TRDJ1; TRDD3 matches at 13 bases. V trimming: 6 bases; J trimming: 5 bases; junction bases outside the gene matches: 34. CDR1 and CDR2 (germline): NSMFDY, ISSIKDK. The CDR3 runs 23 residues. CDR3 sequence (DNA): TGTGCAGTGTGCCTTCCTACGATATTACTGGGGGATACGCGGGGTGAGGGAAGAGATAAACTCATCTTT. It translates to CAVCLPTILLGDTRGEGRDKLIF. The full variable domain, rest sourced from reference TRAV29/DV5 and TRDJ1, is DQQVKQNSPSLSVQEGRISILNCDYTNSMFDYFLWYKKYPAEGPTFLISISSIKDKNEDGRFTVFLNKSAKHLSLHIVPSQPGDSAVYFCAVCLPTILLGDTRGEGRDKLIFGKGTRVTVEP.

Only a few counts were recorded for this clone. This DNA's translation differs at residue 10 from TCRdb's protein, which comes from a much larger clone; a read error is likely, and the protein shown is translated from the DNA. The gene calls are TRDV2 and TRDJ1, with 7 nucleotides matching TRDD3. V shed 3 bases and J 0 bases; nucleotides not matched to a gene: 15. CDR3 length: 18 amino acids. Germline values: CDR1 GEAIGNYY, CDR2 EKD. DNA for the CDR3: TGTGCCTGTGACCCCGTACTCTGGGGGGTTACCCACACCGATAAACTCATCTTT. It specifies CACDPVLWGVTHTDKLIF.

This clone is hyperexpanded in the sample. This sample also contains other DNA sequences that code for the same CDR3. The chain uses TRDV2 and TRDJ1; TRDD3 agrees at 9 bases. Germline-derived CDR1 and CDR2 are GEAIGNYY and EKD. The V and J ends lost 1 base and 5 bases, in that order; junction bases with no gene match: 28. The CDR3 has 22 residues. In nucleotides, the CDR3 is TGTGCCTGTGACACAGGGTCTTTAACTGGGGGACCCCGGGCCGAGGCCATTGATAAACTCATCTTT. The encoded protein is CACDTGSLTGGPRAEAIDKLIF.

To note about this clone: TCRdb's entry gives the protein of a much larger clone, which mismatches this DNA's translation at residue 8, likely from a read error; the protein reported here is translated from the DNA. The chain carries TRDV1 and TRDJ2, with 12 bases that match TRDD3. The germline V gene encodes CDR1 TSWWSYY and CDR2 QGS. The CDR3 length is 24 residues. The CDR3 DNA is TGTGCTCTTGGGCCCCGAGGGGCGCTGACCTCTCATTACTGGGGGATACTTCTGACAGCACAACTATTCTTT. Protein: CALGPRGALTSHYWGILLTAQLFF.

In its sample, this clone ranks as medium-sized (0.01 to 0.1%). A single base is all that separates this from a far larger clone, so a read error is likely. Other DNA variants within this sample encode the same CDR3. The chain has TRDV1 and TRDJ2; 12 bases are shared with TRDD3. The CDR3 is 24 residues long. From germline, CDR1 is TSWWSYY and CDR2 QGS. The CDR3 sequence: CALGPRGTLTSHYWGILLTAQLFF. In nucleotides, the CDR3 is TGTGCTCTTGGGCCCCGAGGGACGCTGACCTCCCATTACTGGGGGATACTTCTGACAGCACAACTATTCTTT.

In its sample, this clone ranks as medium-sized. A far larger clone is off by one base, so a read error is likely. This CDR3 is also generated by other DNA sequences in the sample. The V and J genes are TRDV1 and TRDJ1, with D maybe TRDD2 (6 bases). The CDR3 is 23 amino acids. Germline CDR1 TSWWSYY, CDR2 QGS. Trimming took off 0 bases at V and 0 bases at J, with 32 bases between the two ends. The CDR3 here is CALGELPSYSYPLLEPNTDKLIF. The CDR3 DNA sequence: TGTGCTCTTGGGGAACTGCCCTCCTACTCCTACCCCCTGTTGGAGCCAAACACCGATAAACTCATCTTT.

There are a few counts of this clone. A single base is all that separates this from a far larger clone, so a read error is likely. This sample includes further DNA sequences coding for the same CDR3. This chain uses TRDV1 with TRDJ1; D possibly corresponds to TRDD2 (5 bases). There are 18 residues in the CDR3. Germline loops: CDR1 TSWWSYY, CDR2 QGS. CDR3: CALGELRRFLPHTDKLIF. CDR3 in DNA: TGTGCTCTTGGGGAACTTAGGAGATTCCTCCCCCACACCGATAAACTCATCTTC.

Regarding this clone: It differs at one base from a far larger clone, so likely a read error. Other DNA sequences within the sample encode an identical CDR3. The V call is TRDV1, the J call TRDJ1; D possibly corresponds to TRDD2 (6 bases). This CDR3 is 23 amino acids long. CDR1 is TSWWSYY, CDR2 QGS, per germline. The DNA of the CDR3 is TGTGCTCTTGGGGAACTGCCCTCCTACTCCTACCCTCTGTTGGAGCCAAACACCGATAAACTCATTTTT. Protein: CALGELPSYSYPLLEPNTDKLIF.

Comments on this clone: The translation of this DNA and the TCRdb protein of a much larger clone differ at residue 11, probably owing to a read error; the protein shown here is translated from the DNA. The chain uses TRDV2 and TRDJ3, with 12 nucleotides matching TRDD3. With 0 bases clipped from V and 2 bases from J, the junction kept 4 bases outside the gene matches. The germline V gene encodes CDR1 GEAIGNYY and CDR2 EKD. CDR3 length: 19 amino acids. Written as DNA, the CDR3 is TGTGCCTGTGACACCGTACTGGGGGATACCACCTGGGACACCCGACAGATGTTTTTC. This encodes CACDTVLGDTTWDTRQMFF.

This clone was seen only a few times. TCRdb lists the protein of a much larger clone for this DNA, which differs at residue 4, so this is likely a read error; the protein given here is translated from the DNA itself. The gene calls are TRDV2 and TRDJ1; 9 nucleotides match TRDD3. The V segment lost 6 bases and the J segment 0 bases; nucleotides outside the gene matches: 16. This CDR3 region has 18 residues. Germline assignment: CDR1 GEAIGNYY and CDR2 EKD. DNA of the CDR3: TGTGCCTGTAACCCCGTACTCTGGGGGGATACCCACACCGATAAACTCATCTTT. It encodes CACNPVLWGDTHTDKLIF.

By its share, this clone is hyperexpanded. Other DNA sequences in this sample translate to the same CDR3. The chain links TRDV2 to TRDJ1; the D is unclear. CDR1 and CDR2 from the germline V gene are GEAIGNYY and EKD. With 0 bases removed from V and 3 bases from J, the gap between germline ends came to 13 bases. The CDR3 is 15 residues long. The chain's CDR3 is CACDTVGAVADKLIF. CDR3 sequence (DNA): TGTGCCTGTGACACCGTCGGAGCCGTGGCCGATAAACTCATCTTT.

This clone occurred a few times. TCRdb's protein, taken from a much larger clone, differs from this DNA's translation at residue 5, likely owing to a read error; the protein displayed comes from the DNA. The chain combines TRDV1 with TRDJ1; a possible D gene is TRDD2 (6 bases). Germline CDR1 reads TSWWSYY; CDR2 reads QGS. The CDR3 contains 23 residues. CDR3 amino acids: CALGKLPSYSYPLLEPNTDKLIF. As DNA, the CDR3 is TGTGCTCTTGGGAAACTGCCCTCCTACTCCTACCCTCTGTTGGAGCCAAACACCGATAAACTCATCTTT.

Regarding this clone: TCRdb assigns this DNA the protein of a much larger clone, which departs from its translation at residue 14; this likely reflects a read error, and the protein shown comes from translating the DNA. This rearrangement joins TRDV1 to TRDJ2; 9 nucleotides match TRDD3. The CDR3 is made up of 24 amino acids. The germline CDR1 and CDR2 sequences are TSWWSYY and QGS. The CDR3 protein is CALGPRGTLTSHYRGILLTAQLFF. CDR3 in DNA: TGTGCTCTTGGGCCCCGAGGGACGCTGACCTCTCATTACCGGGGGATACTTCTGACAGCACAACTATTCTTT.

This clone was detected a few times. This likely stems from a read error, as it lies one base from a far larger clone. CDR3 DNA: TGTGCTCTTGGGGAATTACCACTTCCCTTTCCTACAATATACTGGGGGATACGCTCTGCTTTGACAGCACAACCCTTCTTT. Translating it yields CALGELPLPFPTIYWGIRSALTAQPFF. This chain joins TRDV1 and TRDJ2, with 13 positions matching TRDD3. The CDR3 extends over 27 amino acids. From germline, CDR1 is TSWWSYY and CDR2 QGS.

Only a few counts were recorded for this clone. This likely traces to a read error, being one base from a far larger clone. The sample carries other DNA sequences with the same CDR3. The V gene is TRDV2, the J gene TRDJ1, with TRDD3 identical over 8 bases. Germline V gene data show CDR1 as GEAIGNYY and CDR2 as EKD. The CDR3 sequence is 17 residues long. V gave up 3 bases and J gave up 4 bases; unmatched junction bases: 15. CDR3 loop: CACDAITGGQPSDKLIF. The CDR3 DNA is TGTGCCTGTGACGCGATTACTGGGGGGCAACCGAGCGATAAACTCATCTTT.

By share, this clone counts as medium-sized. Given a much more abundant clone one base away, this may be a read error. The V gene is TRDV1, the J gene TRDJ1, with 10 bases matching TRDD3. Germline-derived CDR1 and CDR2 are TSWWSYY and QGS. The junction had 23 bases not matched to a gene; V was cut back by 4 bases and J by 0 bases. The CDR3 sequence is 22 residues long. CDR3 sequence (DNA): TGTGCTCTTGGGGCACCTATTCCCGTTCTGGGGGATAGGAGAGGGTACACCGATAAACTCATCTTT. This translates into CALGAPIPVLGDRRGYTDKLIF.

A note on this clone: A far larger clone is only one base removed, so a read error is likely. The chain recombines TRDV2 with TRDJ1, with 9 bases that match TRDD3. V trimming: 1 base; J trimming: 7 bases; junction bases outside the gene matches: 24. CDR3 length: 20 amino acids. CDR1 is GEAIGNYY and CDR2 is EKD in the germline V gene. The CDR3 is CACDTGELELGDPPSVKLIF. CDR3 bases: TGTGCCTGTGACACGGGTGAATTGGAACTGGGGGACCCCCCTTCAGTTAAACTCATCTTT.